These 3 T cell receptor beta chains originate from one sample sequenced in a study of shared clonotypes between healthy human individuals. Generated by immunoSEQ multiplex PCR, the TCRdb table keeps only in-frame clones and is missing some. The data show roughly 1,100,000 clones, around 76% seen once. Input material: memory CD4+ T cells sorted from blood. Subset noted: CD45RA-negative fraction. Receptors were obtained from a man younger than 35 in good health.

This clone has just a few counts. The rearrangement uses TRBV9 and TRBJ1-1; D call uncertain. The CDR3 covers 15 residues. The germline V gene encodes CDR1 SGDLS and CDR2 YYNGEE. V lost 5 bases and J lost 2, with 16 bases in between. The CDR3 region is CASRRDSVGNTEAFF. CDR3 sequence (DNA): TGTGCCAGCAGACGAGATAGCGTTGGAAACACTGAAGCTTTCTTT.

The chain recombines TRBV15 with TRBJ1-2; TRBD1 aligns across 8 bases. Germline V gene lookup returns CDR1 LNHNV and CDR2 YYDKDF (reference sequence). V was pared by 3 bases and J by 6 bases, with 12 bases of the junction left unmatched. This CDR3 spans 16 amino acids. The CDR3 spells CATSSLTGTGLNGYTF. The CDR3 nucleotides are TGTGCCACCAGCAGCCTTACCGGGACAGGCCTTAATGGCTACACCTTC.

V and J are TRBV11-2 and TRBJ1-6, with a weak D call TRBD1 (5 bases). Germline-derived CDR1 and CDR2 are SGHAT and FQNNGV. The ends were cut back, 1 base at V and 13 bases at J, with 11 bases in the middle. The CDR3 sequence is 13 residues long. CDR3 bases: TGTGCCAGCAGCTTAGCCGACAGTATCCCCCTCCACTTT. This encodes CASSLADSIPLHF.